The text below deals with one T cell receptor (beta chain). These data are taken from a study of blood T cell repertoires in COVID-19. Across the study: The United States, Italy and Spain provided the acute and convalescent COVID-19 samples.

Libraries were prepared by immunoSEQ multiplex PCR; TCRdb keeps only in-frame clonotypes and omits some of them. The sample shows roughly 130,000 clones, about 83% of them seen only once. CDR1 is WSHSY, CDR2 SAAADI, per germline. There are 13 residues in the CDR3. V was pared by 4 bases and J by 11 bases, with 15 bases between. The chain combines TRBV10-2 with TRBJ1-5, with D possibly being TRBD1 (6 bases). Material: peripheral blood. The receptor was isolated from a man in his forties or fifties with acute or convalescent COVID-19. The CDR3 region has the DNA TGCGCCAGCAGTGGGCTCAACGGACAGTCCCAGCATTTT. Residues: CASSGLNGQSQHF.